Below, 30 T cell receptor beta chains from the same sample are listed, as sequenced in a study of blood T cell repertoires in COVID-19. Clones were read by immunoSEQ multiplex PCR, and TCRdb kept only the in-frame ones, dropping some. The sample holds some 230,000 clones; 70% to 90% are singletons and the top ten take around 0.97%. The source material was peripheral blood. These receptor sequences come from a man between 40 and 49 years old with acute or convalescent COVID-19.

This chain links TRBV19 with TRBJ2-3; 8 nucleotides align to TRBD2. The length of the CDR3 is 13 residues. The V gene end was trimmed by 8 bases and the J gene end by 7 bases; junction bases not matched to a gene: 8. In germline, CDR1 is LNHDA, CDR2 SQIVND (reference sequence). In nucleotides, the CDR3 is TGTGCCAGTCGGGGGGGGTCACCACATACGCAGTATTTT. Translating gives CASRGGSPHTQYF.

This rearrangement joins TRBV4-2 to TRBJ1-1, with D possibly TRBD1 on 5 matching bases. Trimming stripped 0 bases from V and 1 base from J, with 12 bases between. This CDR3 is 16 amino acids long. Germline V lookup: CDR1 LGHNA, CDR2 YNFKEQ. The CDR3 sequence: CASSQDQGGENTEAFF. The CDR3 coding sequence is TGTGCCAGCAGCCAAGATCAGGGAGGGGAGAACACTGAAGCTTTCTTT.

The chain couples TRBV7-3 to TRBJ2-2; D gene uncertain. CDR3 length equals 14 residues. Trimming pared 2 bases from V and 1 base from J, leaving 5 bases between. Germline-derived CDR1 and CDR2 are SGHTA and FQGTGA. This chain's CDR3 is CASSLALNTGELFF. CDR3 sequence (DNA): TGTGCCAGCAGCTTAGCGCTGAACACCGGGGAGCTGTTTTTT. Using reference TRBV7-3 and TRBJ2-2 for the parts outside the CDR3, the full variable domain is GAGVSQTPSNKVTEKGKYVELRCDPISGHTALYWYRQSLGQGPEFLIYFQGTGAADDSGLPNDRFFAVRPEGSVSTLKIQRTERGDSAVYLCASSLALNTGELFFGEGSRLTVL.

The chain links TRBV28 to TRBJ1-2; D gene unclear. The germline CDR1 and CDR2 sequences are MDHEN and SYDVKM. The V end lost 2 bases, the J end lost 1 base, and 5 bases lay between the germline ends. The CDR3 is made up of 13 amino acids. The CDR3 sequence: CASSLGGNYGYTF. The CDR3, as DNA: TGTGCCAGCAGTTTAGGCGGTAACTATGGCTACACCTTC.

This clone is a singleton in its sample. The chain is built from TRBV19 and TRBJ2-7, with unresolved D. This CDR3 spans 12 amino acids. CDR1 LNHDA and CDR2 SQIVND come from the germline V gene (reference sequence). Trimming cost V 3 bases and J 0 bases, with 3 bases left between them. CDR3 in amino acids: CASSISSYEQYF. The CDR3 bases are TGTGCCAGTAGTATTAGCTCCTACGAGCAGTACTTC.

The chain combines TRBV19 with TRBJ1-1; possibly TRBD1 for D (6 bases). This CDR3 is built from 15 residues. Per germline, CDR1 LNHDA and CDR2 SQIVND (reference sequence). V gave up 7 bases and J gave up 6 bases, with 21 bases separating them. CDR3 bases: TGTGCCAGTACAGTAGGCATTAACAGGGCTCCTGAAGCTTTCTTT. Its translation is CASTVGINRAPEAFF.

To note about this clone: The same CDR3 also results from other DNA sequences found in this sample. The V call is TRBV19, the J call TRBJ2-3, with TRBD1 matching 7 bases. The germline V gene encodes CDR1 LNHDA and CDR2 SQIVND (reference sequence). This CDR3 is 13 amino acids long. V was clipped by 10 bases and J by 2 bases; unmatched bases: 6. CDR3 coding DNA: TGTGCCATCTCAGGGGGTGCCACAGATACGCAGTATTTT. Translation: CAISGGATDTQYF.

V is TRBV6-5 and J is TRBJ1-5, with D maybe TRBD1 (5 bases). CDR3 length: 14 amino acids. Trimming left V 7 bases short and J 4 bases short, with 14 bases between. Germline CDR1 is MNHEY and CDR2 is SVGAGI. CDR3 in amino acids: CASTAGIENQPQHF. The CDR3 region has the DNA TGTGCCAGCACCGCAGGGATCGAGAATCAGCCCCAGCATTTT.

This chain connects TRBV30 to TRBJ1-1; D possibly corresponds to TRBD1 (6 bases). Germline CDR1 GTSNPN, CDR2 SVGIG (reference sequence). V lost 0 bases and J lost 1, with 21 bases in between. The CDR3 has 18 residues. The CDR3 region is CAWSVRQTGSFGNTEAFF. Written as DNA, the CDR3 is TGTGCCTGGAGTGTACGACAAACAGGGAGTTTTGGGAACACTGAAGCTTTCTTT.

This chain joins TRBV1 and TRBJ2-5; the DNA was not used to check the table's D call, TRBD2. TRBV1 is marked as a pseudogene. The CDR3 spans 16 residues. This chain's CDR3 is CTSSVGFPGGLETQYF. DNA for the CDR3: TGCACCAGCAGCGTAGGGTTCCCGGGGGGTCTGGAGACCCAGTACTTC.

This rearrangement joins TRBV5-4 to TRBJ1-2, with D tentatively TRBD1 (6 bases). V lost 1 base, J lost 0 bases, and 10 bases lay in between. This CDR3 spans 15 amino acids. CDR1 and CDR2 from the germline V gene are SGHNT and YYREEE (reference sequence). The CDR3: CASSLKGGSNYGYTF. The CDR3 coding sequence is TGTGCCAGCAGCTTGAAGGGGGGGTCTAACTATGGCTACACCTTC.

This chain links TRBV27 with TRBJ2-3, with TRBD2 matching over 7 bases. V shed 7 bases and J 0 bases; nucleotides not matched to a gene: 13. Germline CDR1 MNHEY, CDR2 SMNVEV (reference sequence). CDR3 size: 17 residues. As DNA, the CDR3 is TGTGCCAGCAAGGGGAGGGACCCGACACAGAGCACAGATACGCAGTATTTT. Residues: CASKGRDPTQSTDTQYF.

This chain uses TRBV7-3 with TRBJ1-1; D remains unclear. The germline V gene encodes CDR1 SGHTA and CDR2 FQGTGA. The CDR3 spans 13 residues. V was clipped by 2 bases and J by 6 bases, with 10 bases between them. The CDR3 DNA follows: TGTGCCAGCAGCTTAGGCACAACGTCTGAAGCTTTCTTT. Amino acids: CASSLGTTSEAFF.

The chain employs TRBV4-3 and TRBJ2-7; D ambiguous. V was trimmed by 0 bases and J by 5 bases, leaving 8 bases between them. CDR1 LGHNA and CDR2 YSLEER come from the germline V gene. CDR3 size: 13 residues. CDR3 in DNA: TGCGCCAGCAGCCAAGATAAAGGAGACGAGCAGTACTTC. Its translation: CASSQDKGDEQYF.

CDR3 sequence: CASSSQGPNQPQHF. CDR3 DNA sequence: TGTGCCAGCAGCTCTCAGGGCCCCAATCAGCCCCAGCATTTT. V usage is TRBV7-9 and J usage is TRBJ1-5; maybe TRBD1 (5 bases). Trimming pared 4 bases from V and 3 bases from J, leaving 10 bases between. Germline V lookup: CDR1 SEHNR, CDR2 FQNEAQ (reference sequence). This CDR3 contains 14 residues. Drawing the rest from reference TRBV7-9 and TRBJ1-5, the complete variable domain is DTGVSQNPRHKITKRGQNVTFRCDPISEHNRLYWYRQTLGQGPEFLTYFQNEAQLEKSRLLSDRFSAERPKGSFSTLEIQRTEQGDSAMYLCASSSQGPNQPQHFGDGTRLSIL.

The CDR3 nucleotides read TGTGCCAGCAGCCCTGGCGACTTCCGGGTTAACTATGGCTACACCTTC. Its protein product is CASSPGDFRVNYGYTF. This chain uses TRBV11-2 with TRBJ1-2; no definite D call. The CDR3 is 16 amino acids. Germline V gene lookup returns CDR1 SGHAT and CDR2 FQNNGV. Trimming shortened V by 5 bases and J by 1 base, and 17 bases separated the two germline ends.

The rearrangement links TRBV19 to TRBJ2-1; D may be TRBD2 (6 bases). Trimming cost V 2 bases and J 2 bases, with 13 bases left between them. There are 16 residues in the CDR3. Germline V CDR1 and CDR2: LNHDA, SQIVND (reference sequence). CDR3 sequence (DNA): TGTGCCAGTAGTATAAGGGGACTGCAAACCTACAATGAGCAGTTCTTC. This gives the protein CASSIRGLQTYNEQFF.

The CDR3 loop reads CASSLKVQGTPLHF. CDR3 coding DNA: TGTGCCAGCAGCTTAAAGGTACAGGGGACACCCCTCCACTTT. The chain has TRBV11-2 and TRBJ1-6, with TRBD1 identical over 7 bases. V lost 2 bases and J lost 11; bases outside the gene matches: 6. CDR1 and CDR2 (germline): SGHAT, FQNNGV. This CDR3 has 14 residues.

The rearrangement joins TRBV18 to TRBJ1-1, with D maybe TRBD1 (5 bases). From germline, CDR1 is KGHSH and CDR2 LQKENI. Trimming took 1 base from V and 1 from J, leaving 10 bases between them. The CDR3 has 15 amino acids. CDR3 nucleotide sequence: TGTGCCAGCTCACCACTGGGGCAGTCGAACACTGAAGCTTTCTTT. Protein sequence: CASSPLGQSNTEAFF.

The rearrangement links TRBV18 to TRBJ2-7; 9 bases fit TRBD1. V lost 6 bases to trimming and J lost 1 base; unmatched junction nucleotides: 7. Germline loops: CDR1 KGHSH, CDR2 LQKENI. This CDR3 has 15 amino acids. For the CDR3, the DNA is TGTGCCAGCTCCCACCGGGACAGGGATTCCTACGAGCAGTACTTC. Translated, it gives CASSHRDRDSYEQYF.

This clone has just a few counts. The rearrangement uses TRBV28 and TRBJ2-5; 7 nucleotides align to TRBD1. Germline V gene lookup returns CDR1 MDHEN and CDR2 SYDVKM. This CDR3 region has 13 residues. The J segment lost 4 bases and the V segment lost 7 bases, leaving 6 bases of the junction unmatched. The CDR3 here is CASNSYRGETQYF. Written as DNA, the CDR3 is TGTGCCAGCAATTCGTACAGGGGAGAGACCCAGTACTTC. The full variable domain, in which reference TRBV28 and TRBJ2-5 provide the parts outside the CDR3, is DVKVTQSSRYLVKRTGEKVFLECVQDMDHENMFWYRQDPGLGLRLIYFSYDVKMKEKGDIPEGYSVSREKKERFSLILESASTNQTSMYLCASNSYRGETQYFGPGTRLLVL.

Only one count was recorded for this clone. The V and J genes are TRBV5-6 and TRBJ1-3, with 9 nucleotides matching TRBD1. Germline CDR1 and CDR2: SGHDT and YYEEEE. This CDR3 is 17 amino acids long. The V gene end was trimmed by 2 bases and the J gene end by 0 bases; junction bases not matched to a gene: 6. CDR3 region: CASSFFETGGSGNTIYF. In DNA form, the CDR3 reads TGTGCCAGCAGCTTTTTCGAGACAGGGGGCTCTGGAAACACCATATATTTT.

The CDR3 nucleotides read TGTGCCAGCAGCCAGCGGGGGCGAGTGGCGGGGGTGGGAGATACGCAGTATTTT. Encoded protein: CASSQRGRVAGVGDTQYF. The rearrangement links TRBV4-2 to TRBJ2-3; maybe TRBD2 (7 bases). Trimming left V 3 bases short and J 5 bases short, with 24 bases between. CDR1 is LGHNA and CDR2 is YNFKEQ in the germline V gene. The CDR3 is made up of 18 amino acids.

DNA for the CDR3: TGTGCCAGCAGTCAGGGGTCAGATACGCAGTATTTT. Translation: CASSQGSDTQYF. This chain connects TRBV12-3 or TRBV12-4 to TRBJ2-3; possible D gene TRBD1, 6 bases. The V gene lost 5 bases and the J gene lost 4 bases, with 7 bases spanning the gap. The CDR3 spans 12 residues.

This rearrangement joins TRBV4-2 to TRBJ1-6, with 7 positions matching TRBD1. With 0 bases clipped from V and 10 bases from J, the junction kept 9 bases outside the gene matches. Germline V lookup: CDR1 LGHNA, CDR2 YNFKEQ. The CDR3 has 16 amino acids. The CDR3 DNA reads TGTGCCAGCAGCCAAGATTACAGGGGATTCGACTCACCCCTCCACTTT. It codes for CASSQDYRGFDSPLHF.

CDR3 region: CASSDSQRGDTQYF. CDR3 nucleotides: TGTGCCAGCAGTGATTCCCAGAGAGGAGATACGCAGTATTTT. This rearrangement joins TRBV25-1 to TRBJ2-3; D gene uncertain. Germline V gene sequence: CDR1 MGHDK, CDR2 SYGVNS. The CDR3 spans 14 residues. V was pared by 3 bases and J by 5 bases, with 12 bases between.

The chain has TRBV12-3 or TRBV12-4 and TRBJ1-2, with D unresolved. This CDR3 has 12 residues. The V gene lost 8 bases and the J gene lost 4 bases, with 11 bases spanning the gap. The CDR3 loop is CASGGPAYGYTF. CDR3 coding DNA: TGTGCCAGCGGTGGGCCAGCCTATGGCTACACCTTC.

The chain carries TRBV5-1 and TRBJ1-2; D remains unclear. V was trimmed by 4 bases and J by 8 bases, leaving 15 bases between them. CDR1 and CDR2 (germline): SGHRS, YFSETQ. The CDR3 sequence is 13 residues long. CDR3 loop: CASSLGLLEGYTF. The CDR3 region has the DNA TGCGCCAGCAGCCTTGGGCTGCTCGAGGGCTACACCTTC.

The V and J genes are TRBV25-1 and TRBJ1-2; D may be TRBD1 (5 bases). The germline V and J ends were trimmed by 5 bases and 3 bases, with 10 bases remaining between them. CDR3 size: 13 residues. Germline values: CDR1 MGHDK, CDR2 SYGVNS. CDR3 sequence: CASSTQGHYGYTF. CDR3 in DNA: TGTGCCAGCAGTACCCAGGGCCACTATGGCTACACCTTC.

The chain recombines TRBV6-5 with TRBJ1-5; 8 nucleotides line up with TRBD1. V dropped 6 bases and J dropped 1; count of bases not matched to a gene: 5. The CDR3 runs 15 residues. CDR1 is MNHEY and CDR2 is SVGAGI in the germline V gene. For the CDR3, the DNA is TGTGCCAGCAGACGGGACAGGTCGAGCAATCAGCCCCAGCATTTT. It yields the protein CASRRDRSSNQPQHF.